Presented here are 27 T cell receptor beta chains from one specimen sequenced in a study of T cell changes during pregnancy in multiple sclerosis. Sequenced by immunoSEQ multiplex PCR; TCRdb stores in-frame clones only, minus some. The table has about 43,000 clones, around 90% seen once; the top ten hold roughly 4.5%. The input for sequencing was peripheral blood, taken in the second trimester of pregnancy. These receptors were obtained from a female donor in good health, enrolled as a control in a pregnancy study.

V is TRBV7-9 and J is TRBJ1-3; D is perhaps TRBD1 (5 bases). V lost 6 bases to trimming and J lost 3 bases, with 15 bases between them. This CDR3 contains 15 residues. Germline CDR1 is SEHNR and CDR2 is FQNEAQ (reference sequence). CDR3 sequence (DNA): TGTGCCAGCAGTCCTGGGACTCTACTTGGAAACACCATATATTTT. Its translation: CASSPGTLLGNTIYF.

The genes are TRBV7-2 and TRBJ2-5, with TRBD1 identical over 11 bases. CDR1 and CDR2 from the germline V gene are SGHTA and FQGNSA. The CDR3 has 15 amino acids. Unmatched junction bases numbered 6, after V lost 5 bases and J lost 4 bases. DNA for the CDR3: TGTGCCAGCAGCGCACCGGGACAGGGGGGAGAGACCCAGTACTTC. It is translated as CASSAPGQGGETQYF.

The J gene is TRBJ2-1, the V gene TRBV9; maybe TRBD2 (5 bases). This CDR3 contains 17 residues. Germline CDR1 reads SGDLS; CDR2 reads YYNGEE. Trimming left V 0 bases short and J 1 base short, with 14 bases between. CDR3 amino acids: CASSVEVPSPSYNEQFF. The CDR3 DNA reads as TGTGCCAGCAGCGTAGAGGTCCCTAGCCCTTCCTACAATGAGCAGTTCTTC. Together with reference TRBV9 and TRBJ2-1, the CDR3 gives the full variable domain: DSGVTQTPKHLITATGQRVTLRCSPRSGDLSVYWYQQSLDQGLQFLIQYYNGEERAKGNILERFSAQQFPDLHSELNLSSLELGDSALYFCASSVEVPSPSYNEQFFGPGTRLTVL.

V usage is TRBV5-8 and J usage is TRBJ2-1; D might be TRBD2 (6 bases). This CDR3 spans 15 amino acids. The V and J ends lost 9 bases and 6 bases respectively, with 22 bases between them. Per the germline V gene, CDR1 is SGHTS and CDR2 is YDEGEE. CDR3 nucleotide sequence: TGTGCCAACTGGAGGCAGGGAAAGGAGGGCAATGAGCAGTTCTTC. Translated: CANWRQGKEGNEQFF.

The J gene is TRBJ2-1, the V gene TRBV5-4, with D unresolved. There are 15 residues in the CDR3. Germline V gene lookup returns CDR1 SGHNT and CDR2 YYREEE (reference sequence). V was trimmed by 0 bases and J by 2 bases, leaving 9 bases between them. CDR3 residues: CASSLGSGTYNEQFF. In DNA form, the CDR3 reads TGTGCCAGCAGCTTGGGGTCGGGTACCTACAATGAGCAGTTCTTC.

The V call is TRBV7-2, the J call TRBJ2-2; TRBD2 matches at 8 bases. Germline CDR1 reads SGHTA; CDR2 reads FQGNSA. Unmatched junction bases numbered 8, after V lost 5 bases and J lost 0 bases. The CDR3 loop spans 17 amino acids. The CDR3 DNA reads TGTGCCAGCAGCCGGGGGGTAGCGGGGCCGAACACCGGGGAGCTGTTTTTT. This codes for CASSRGVAGPNTGELFF.

This clone was seen more than once but under ten times. V gene TRBV18 combines with J gene TRBJ1-4; TRBD1 matches 9 bases. The CDR3 loop spans 14 amino acids. Germline CDR1 is KGHSH and CDR2 is LQKENI. J lost 5 bases, V lost 3 bases, and 1 base had no gene match. In DNA form, the CDR3 reads TGTGCCAGCTCACCCGGGACAGGGAATGAAAAACTGTTTTTT. Amino acids: CASSPGTGNEKLFF. Complete variable domain (other parts from reference TRBV18 and TRBJ1-4): NAGVMQNPRHLVRRRGQEARLRCSPMKGHSHVYWYRQLPEEGLKFMVYLQKENIIDESGMPKERFSAEFPKEGPSILRIQQVVRGDSAAYFCASSPGTGNEKLFFGSGTQLSVL.

The V call is TRBV11-3, the J call TRBJ1-1, with unresolved D. The CDR3 sequence is 13 residues long. Germline V gene lookup returns CDR1 SGHNT and CDR2 YENEEA. Trimming shortened V by 3 bases and J by 2 bases, and 7 bases separated the two germline ends. The CDR3 sequence: CASSFQVNTEAFF. The CDR3, as DNA: TGTGCCAGCAGCTTCCAGGTCAACACTGAAGCTTTCTTT.

This sequence joins TRBV7-2 and TRBJ1-5; D not resolved. Germline lookup yields CDR1 SGHTA and CDR2 FQGNSA. The CDR3 extends over 15 amino acids. V gave up 1 base and J gave up 4 bases, with 11 bases separating them. CDR3 region: CASSLEPAGNQPQHF. The CDR3 nucleotides read TGTGCCAGCAGCTTAGAGCCGGCGGGGAATCAGCCCCAGCATTTT. Variable domain in full (rest from reference TRBV7-2 and TRBJ1-5): GAGVSQSPSNKVTEKGKDVELRCDPISGHTALYWYRQSLGQGLEFLIYFQGNSAPDKSGLPSDRFSAERTGGSVSTLTIQRTQQEDSAVYLCASSLEPAGNQPQHFGDGTRLSIL.

The chain links TRBV14 to TRBJ2-7; D unclear. CDR1 SGHDN and CDR2 FVKESK come from the germline V gene. The CDR3 covers 13 residues. V was pared by 1 base and J by 3 bases, with 7 bases between. The CDR3 bases are TGTGCCAGCAGCCAAGTGACTTACTACGAGCAGTACTTC. Amino acid sequence: CASSQVTYYEQYF.

This chain connects TRBV19 to TRBJ1-1; maybe TRBD1 (5 bases). Trimming pared 10 bases from V and 1 base from J, leaving 16 bases between. Germline CDR1 is LNHDA and CDR2 is SQIVND (reference sequence). The CDR3 is 14 residues long. The CDR3 DNA reads as TGTGCCACTCCCTCAGGGCGTGAGAACACTGAAGCTTTCTTT. Amino acids: CATPSGRENTEAFF.

The chain employs TRBV2 and TRBJ2-1; 16 bases line up with TRBD2. Germline CDR1 and CDR2: SNHLY and FYNNEI. With 4 bases clipped from V and 9 bases from J, the junction kept 6 bases outside the gene matches. CDR3 length equals 16 residues. Here the CDR3 DNA reads TGTGCCAGCAGTGCGGGACTAGCGGGGGGGCCCGCTGAGCAGTTCTTC. This codes for CASSAGLAGGPAEQFF.

The V call is TRBV9, the J call TRBJ2-1; 13 bases match TRBD2. This CDR3 region has 17 residues. Germline assignment: CDR1 SGDLS and CDR2 YYNGEE. V shed 0 bases, J shed 4 bases, and the junction held 4 bases outside the gene matches. The CDR3 DNA is TGTGCCAGCAGCGTAGTCGGGACTAGCGGGACATACAATGAGCAGTTCTTC. It yields the protein CASSVVGTSGTYNEQFF.

The chain has TRBV4-3 and TRBJ1-1; no reliable D call. CDR3 length: 14 amino acids. Trimming pared 4 bases from V and 4 bases from J, leaving 13 bases between. CDR1 is LGHNA and CDR2 is YSLEER in the germline V gene. The DNA of the CDR3 is TGCGCCAGCAGCCGAAACAGAGATTCCACTGAAGCTTTCTTT. This gives the protein CASSRNRDSTEAFF.

V usage is TRBV7-2 and J usage is TRBJ2-2, with D possibly matching TRBD1 (5 bases). V lost 5 bases and J lost 0, with 10 bases in between. The length of the CDR3 is 15 residues. Germline CDR1 and CDR2: SGHTA and FQGNSA. Here the CDR3 reads CASSPDKTNTGELFF. In DNA, the CDR3 is TGTGCCAGCAGCCCGGACAAGACGAACACCGGGGAGCTGTTTTTT.

The chain combines TRBV4-3 with TRBJ2-3, with 10 bases that match TRBD2. From germline, CDR1 is LGHNA and CDR2 YSLEER. The V segment lost 3 bases and the J segment 0 bases; nucleotides outside the gene matches: 9. This CDR3 has 18 amino acids. The CDR3 reads CASSQRSGAGGSTDTQYF. The DNA of the CDR3 is TGCGCCAGCAGCCAGAGAAGTGGAGCGGGGGGGAGCACAGATACGCAGTATTTT.

The J gene is TRBJ2-7, the V gene TRBV6-6, with TRBD1 as a possible D gene (6 bases). Germline V CDR1 and CDR2: MNHNY, SVGAGI (reference sequence). Trimming pared 1 base from V and 0 bases from J, leaving 10 bases between. The CDR3 consists of 15 residues. Here the CDR3 reads CASSYLDRSSYEQYF. CDR3 nucleotides: TGTGCCAGCAGTTACTTGGACAGAAGCTCCTACGAGCAGTACTTC.

This rearrangement joins TRBV5-5 to TRBJ1-5; TRBD1 matches 8 bases. From germline, CDR1 is SGHKS and CDR2 YYEKEE (reference sequence). The CDR3 contains 16 residues. V gave up 4 bases and J gave up 3 bases; unmatched junction bases: 9. The CDR3 region is CASSVRDRSLNQPQHF. The CDR3 nucleotides are TGTGCCAGCAGCGTCCGGGACAGGAGCCTCAATCAGCCCCAGCATTTT.

This chain joins TRBV18 and TRBJ2-2; TRBD1 matches at 11 bases. This CDR3 is 19 amino acids long. In germline, CDR1 is KGHSH, CDR2 LQKENI. Trimming took 0 bases from V and 0 from J; bases not matched to a gene: 6. The CDR3 spells CASSPPGQGGAPNTGELFF. CDR3 bases: TGTGCCAGCTCACCACCGGGACAGGGGGGGGCTCCGAACACCGGGGAGCTGTTTTTT.

The rearrangement uses TRBV19 and TRBJ1-1; D gene uncertain. The CDR3 contains 14 residues. Germline CDR1 reads LNHDA; CDR2 reads SQIVND (reference sequence). V was trimmed by 2 bases and J by 6 bases, leaving 13 bases between them. Here the CDR3 reads CASSIMPAPAEAFF. The CDR3 DNA follows: TGTGCCAGTAGTATAATGCCCGCCCCAGCTGAAGCTTTCTTT.

The chain is built from TRBV18 and TRBJ1-1; TRBD1 agrees at 7 bases. The junction had 13 bases not matched to a gene; V was cut back by 6 bases and J by 6 bases. Germline V gene data show CDR1 as KGHSH and CDR2 as LQKENI. This CDR3 is 15 amino acids long. The CDR3: CASSPKWDSDPEAFF. The CDR3 nucleotides read TGTGCCAGCTCCCCGAAATGGGACAGCGACCCTGAAGCTTTCTTT.

The J gene is TRBJ2-7, the V gene TRBV4-3; TRBD2 agrees at 9 bases. Germline assignment: CDR1 LGHNA and CDR2 YSLEER. This CDR3 spans 16 amino acids. V gave up 4 bases and J gave up 3 bases; unmatched junction bases: 10. The chain's CDR3 is CASSRSVSGGYYEQYF. The DNA for the CDR3 is TGCGCCAGCAGCCGATCAGTTAGCGGGGGTTACTACGAGCAGTACTTC.

The chain carries TRBV4-1 and TRBJ2-7; tentatively, D is TRBD2 (5 bases). Germline assignment: CDR1 MGHRA and CDR2 YSYEKL. The CDR3 spans 13 residues. V was clipped by 4 bases and J by 8 bases, with 15 bases between them. CDR3 DNA: TGCGCCAGCAGCCCTCGGGGAGTCGTTAAGCAGTACTTC. It specifies CASSPRGVVKQYF.

This sequence joins TRBV6-6 and TRBJ2-3; D gene ambiguous. The CDR3 sequence is 15 residues long. Trimming left V 7 bases short and J 4 bases short, with 18 bases between. Germline V gives CDR1 MNHNY, CDR2 SVGAGI (reference sequence). CDR3 sequence: CASKPPTSEADTQYF. In DNA form, the CDR3 reads TGTGCCAGCAAACCCCCGACTTCAGAAGCAGATACGCAGTATTTT.

This rearrangement joins TRBV7-9 to TRBJ1-1, with D maybe TRBD1 (6 bases). V was trimmed by 6 bases and J by 7 bases, leaving 9 bases between them. This CDR3 region has 11 residues. Per the germline V gene, CDR1 is SEHNR and CDR2 is FQNEAQ (reference sequence). CDR3 amino acids: CASRGGGEAFF. The CDR3 nucleotides are TGTGCCAGCAGAGGGGGGGGTGAAGCTTTCTTT.

This clone was counted only a few times. The genes are TRBV30 and TRBJ1-4, with a weak D call TRBD1 (5 bases). There are 13 residues in the CDR3. CDR1 is GTSNPN, CDR2 SVGIG, per germline (reference sequence). V lost 5 bases and J lost 5, with 12 bases in between. Here the CDR3 DNA reads TGTGCCTGGGGGGGACGGGGGAATGAAAAACTGTTTTTT. The encoded protein is CAWGGRGNEKLFF.

V usage is TRBV28 and J usage is TRBJ2-5; 7 bases map to TRBD2. This CDR3 region has 17 residues. The germline gives CDR1 MDHEN, CDR2 SYDVKM. V lost 4 bases to trimming and J lost 2 bases; unmatched junction nucleotides: 13. The CDR3 nucleotides read TGTGCCAGCAGTTCCCACCCAACTAGCGTTGCTCAAGAGACCCAGTACTTC. Translation gives CASSSHPTSVAQETQYF.